This T cell receptor (beta chain) is drawn from a study of response to subunit inactivated influenza vaccine. Study-level results: Authors suggested each seasonal flu vaccination may recruit only limited numbers of new T cells.

Germline V gives CDR1 DFQATT, CDR2 SNEGSKA (reference sequence). The CDR3 spans 16 residues. Trimming stripped 5 bases from V and 0 bases from J, with 19 bases between. TCRdb called the RT-PCR reads again in MiXCR, with one record for every CDR3 protein. The sample consists of 550,000 to 650,000 distinct CDR3 sequences, approximately 10% of them appearing once. As to this clonotype: Its target is not known.

The sequenced sample was PBMCs from blood, obtained on the day of vaccination. The sequence was collected from a man in his fifties who received an inactivated influenza vaccine. The chain combines TRBV20-1 with TRBJ1-2, with D tentatively TRBD1 (6 bases). CDR3 coding DNA: TGCAGTGCTCAAAGAACAGGGTTAGGGACTAACTATGGCTACACCTTC. This sequence encodes CSAQRTGLGTNYGYTF.